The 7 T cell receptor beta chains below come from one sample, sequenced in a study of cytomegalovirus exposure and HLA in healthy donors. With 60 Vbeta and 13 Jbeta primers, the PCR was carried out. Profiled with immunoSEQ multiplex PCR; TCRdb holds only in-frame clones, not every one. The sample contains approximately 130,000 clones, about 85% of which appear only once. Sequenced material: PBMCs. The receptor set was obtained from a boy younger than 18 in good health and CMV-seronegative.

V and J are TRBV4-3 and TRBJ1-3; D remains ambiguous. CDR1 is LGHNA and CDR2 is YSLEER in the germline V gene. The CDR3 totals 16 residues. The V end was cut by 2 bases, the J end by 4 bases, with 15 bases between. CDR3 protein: CASSQQHLSGGNTIYF. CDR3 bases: TGCGCCAGCAGCCAACAACACCTCTCGGGAGGAAACACCATATATTTT.

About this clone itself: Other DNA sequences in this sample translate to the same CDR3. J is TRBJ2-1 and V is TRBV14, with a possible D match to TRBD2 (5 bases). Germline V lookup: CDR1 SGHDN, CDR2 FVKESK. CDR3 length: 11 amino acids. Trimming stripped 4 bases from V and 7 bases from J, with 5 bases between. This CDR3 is CASSPGNEQFF. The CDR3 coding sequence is TGTGCCAGCAGCCCGGGAAATGAGCAGTTCTTC.

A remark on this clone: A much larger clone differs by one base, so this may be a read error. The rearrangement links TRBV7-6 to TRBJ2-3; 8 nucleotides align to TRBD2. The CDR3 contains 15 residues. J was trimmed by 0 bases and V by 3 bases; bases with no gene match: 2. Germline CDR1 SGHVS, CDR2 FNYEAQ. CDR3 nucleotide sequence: TGTGCCAGCAGCTTGGCTAGCGGGAGCACAGATACGCAGTATTTT. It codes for CASSLASGSTDTQYF.

The CDR3: CASSLSWAVQETQYF. The CDR3 region has the DNA TGTGCCAGCAGTTTATCGTGGGCAGTTCAAGAGACCCAGTACTTC. The chain has TRBV27 and TRBJ2-5; no clear D gene. This CDR3 has 15 amino acids. V lost 0 bases to trimming and J lost 2 bases, with 10 bases between them. Germline V CDR1 and CDR2: MNHEY, SMNVEV (reference sequence).

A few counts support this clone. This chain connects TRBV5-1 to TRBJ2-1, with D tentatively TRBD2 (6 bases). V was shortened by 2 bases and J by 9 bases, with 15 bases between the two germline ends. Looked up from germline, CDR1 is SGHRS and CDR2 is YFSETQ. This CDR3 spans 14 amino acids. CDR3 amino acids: CASSLMVDGGEQFF. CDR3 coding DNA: TGCGCCAGCAGCTTAATGGTGGACGGGGGTGAGCAGTTCTTC.

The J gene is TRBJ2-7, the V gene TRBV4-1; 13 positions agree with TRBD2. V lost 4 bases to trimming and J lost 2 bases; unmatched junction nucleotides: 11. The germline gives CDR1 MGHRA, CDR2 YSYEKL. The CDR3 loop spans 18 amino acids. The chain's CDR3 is CASSLIETSGRSTYEQYF. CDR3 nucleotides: TGCGCCAGCAGCCTCATCGAGACTAGCGGGAGGTCGACCTACGAGCAGTACTTC.

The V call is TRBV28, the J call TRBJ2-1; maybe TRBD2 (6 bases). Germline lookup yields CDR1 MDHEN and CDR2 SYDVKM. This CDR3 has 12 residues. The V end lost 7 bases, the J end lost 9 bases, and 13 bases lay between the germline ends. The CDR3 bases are TGTGCCAGCAATACAGGACTATCTGAGCAGTTCTTC. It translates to CASNTGLSEQFF.